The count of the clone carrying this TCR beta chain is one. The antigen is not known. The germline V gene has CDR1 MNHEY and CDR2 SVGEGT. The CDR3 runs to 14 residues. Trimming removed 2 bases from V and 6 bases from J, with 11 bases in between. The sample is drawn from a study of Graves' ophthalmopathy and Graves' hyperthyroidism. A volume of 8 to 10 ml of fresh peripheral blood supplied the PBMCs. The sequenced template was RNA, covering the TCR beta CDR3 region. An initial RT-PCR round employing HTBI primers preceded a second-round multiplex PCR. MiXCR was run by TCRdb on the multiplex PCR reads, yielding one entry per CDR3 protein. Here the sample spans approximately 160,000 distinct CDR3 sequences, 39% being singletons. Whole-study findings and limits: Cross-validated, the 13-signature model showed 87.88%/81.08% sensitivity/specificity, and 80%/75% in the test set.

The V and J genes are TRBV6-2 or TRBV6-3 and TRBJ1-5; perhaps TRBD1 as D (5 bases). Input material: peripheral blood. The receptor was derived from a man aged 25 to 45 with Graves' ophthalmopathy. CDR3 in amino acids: CASSYHGGVQPQHF. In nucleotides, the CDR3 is TGTGCCAGCAGTTACCATGGGGGGGTTCAGCCCCAGCATTTT.